Following are 29 T cell receptor beta chains from one sample sequenced in a study of blood T cell repertoires in COVID-19. Here immunoSEQ multiplex PCR was the method, and the copy in TCRdb shows in-frame clones only, minus some. The table lists around 200,000 clones, 75% to 90% of them singletons. The sample consisted of peripheral blood. The receptors come from a man in his sixties with acute or convalescent COVID-19.

This sequence joins TRBV5-1 and TRBJ1-1, with D uncertain. V lost 0 bases, J lost 3 bases, and 9 bases lay in between. The CDR3 is made up of 14 amino acids. Germline-derived CDR1 and CDR2 are SGHRS and YFSETQ. CDR3 in DNA: TGCGCCAGCAGCTTGGTTCCCCGGGACACTGAAGCTTTCTTT. Amino acids: CASSLVPRDTEAFF.

This clone was counted a single time. The chain joins TRBV5-8 to TRBJ2-5; 7 nucleotides line up with TRBD2. Germline CDR1 reads SGHTS; CDR2 reads YDEGEE. V dropped 4 bases and J dropped 4; count of bases not matched to a gene: 10. This CDR3 is 15 amino acids long. The CDR3 sequence is CASSPQWGGGETQYF. The CDR3 DNA is TGTGCCAGCAGCCCTCAATGGGGGGGTGGAGAGACCCAGTACTTC. The variable domain in full, completed from reference TRBV5-8 and TRBJ2-5, reads EAGVTQSPTHLIKTRGQQATLRCSPISGHTSVYWYQQALGLGLQFLLWYDEGEERNRGNFPPRFSGRQFPNYSSELNVNALELEDSALYLCASSPQWGGGETQYFGPGTRLLVL.

The chain has TRBV9 and TRBJ2-5, with D unclear. Trimming pared 1 base from V and 0 bases from J, leaving 7 bases between. Germline V gene lookup returns CDR1 SGDLS and CDR2 YYNGEE. This CDR3 contains 14 residues. The CDR3 region is CASSVNPYQETQYF. The CDR3 DNA reads as TGTGCCAGCAGCGTAAATCCATACCAAGAGACCCAGTACTTC.

In its sample, this clone was seen a few times. CDR3 coding DNA: TGCAGCGTTGTGTGGGACAGGGAGAACACTGAAGCTTTCTTT. Its protein product is CSVVWDRENTEAFF. J is TRBJ1-1 and V is TRBV29-1, with 9 bases identical to TRBD1. This CDR3 comprises 14 residues. With V trimmed by 4 bases and J by 1 base, 4 bases remained unmatched. The germline gives CDR1 SQVTM, CDR2 ANQGSEA.

This chain joins TRBV6-5 and TRBJ1-1; D may be TRBD1 (5 bases). The germline CDR1 and CDR2 sequences are MNHEY and SVGAGI. CDR3 length: 12 amino acids. Trimming took off 6 bases at V and 6 bases at J, with 11 bases between the two ends. The CDR3 is CASRRGGAEAFF. DNA of the CDR3: TGTGCCAGCAGGCGGGGGGGAGCTGAAGCTTTCTTT.

This clone was detected only once. The chain combines TRBV19 with TRBJ2-1; no clear D. V lost 6 bases and J lost 9, with 24 bases in between. Germline V gene data show CDR1 as LNHDA and CDR2 as SQIVND (reference sequence). This CDR3 is 16 amino acids long. The chain's CDR3 is CASRPPRNAPHGEQFF. The CDR3 region has the DNA TGTGCCAGTAGACCCCCCCGCAATGCCCCACATGGTGAGCAGTTCTTC.

The gene calls are TRBV19 and TRBJ2-3; 8 bases match TRBD1. V lost 5 bases and J lost 3; bases outside the gene matches: 4. The CDR3 is 14 amino acids. Germline loops: CDR1 LNHDA, CDR2 SQIVND (reference sequence). This chain's CDR3 is CASSRTGSTDTQYF. Here the CDR3 DNA reads TGTGCCAGTAGTCGGACAGGGAGTACAGATACGCAGTATTTT.

V and J are TRBV24-1 and TRBJ2-2, with 10 bases lining up with TRBD2. Looked up from germline, CDR1 is KGHDR and CDR2 is SFDVKD. V trimming: 12 bases; J trimming: 6 bases; junction bases outside the gene matches: 21. The CDR3 loop spans 18 amino acids. The CDR3 loop reads CAPGLARSRRCLAGELFF. CDR3 nucleotide sequence: TGTGCCCCGGGACTAGCGAGATCTCGGAGATGTCTGGCCGGGGAGCTGTTTTTT.

The rearrangement links TRBV9 to TRBJ2-1; 8 nucleotides align to TRBD2. V gave up 0 bases and J gave up 11 bases; unmatched junction bases: 13. The CDR3 runs 16 residues. Germline V gene sequence: CDR1 SGDLS, CDR2 YYNGEE. In DNA, the CDR3 is TGTGCCAGCAGCGTAGAAGGCGGGAGGAGATATTCGCAGCAGTTCTTC. Encoded protein: CASSVEGGRRYSQQFF.

The chain is built from TRBV5-1 and TRBJ2-2; D is undetermined. V was shortened by 4 bases and J by 1 base, with 2 bases between the two germline ends. Germline assignment: CDR1 SGHRS and CDR2 YFSETQ. This CDR3 region has 12 residues. The CDR3 sequence is CASSQNTGELFF. The DNA for the CDR3 is TGCGCCAGCAGCCAGAACACCGGGGAGCTGTTTTTT.

This chain uses TRBV6-1 with TRBJ2-7; perhaps TRBD1 as D (5 bases). Trimming cost V 0 bases and J 2 bases, with 17 bases left between them. The length of the CDR3 is 17 residues. CDR1 and CDR2 from the germline V gene are MNHNS and SASEGT. The DNA for the CDR3 is TGTGCCAGCAGTGAAGCGCTTCGGGTAGGGGAACCCTACGAGCAGTACTTC. Protein product: CASSEALRVGEPYEQYF.

The chain carries TRBV5-1 and TRBJ1-5; 7 bases are a match to TRBD1. This CDR3 spans 14 amino acids. Losses at the gene ends were 0 bases for V and 7 bases for J; bases not matched to a gene: 4. Germline loops: CDR1 SGHRS, CDR2 YFSETQ. The DNA for the CDR3 is TGCGCCAGCAGCTTGGAGGGGGCAGGACAGCCCCAGCATTTT. It specifies CASSLEGAGQPQHF.

This chain connects TRBV12-5 to TRBJ2-2; maybe TRBD1 (5 bases). CDR1 is LGHNT, CDR2 FRNRAP, per germline. The CDR3 runs 15 residues. Trimming took 4 bases from V and 2 from J, leaving 11 bases between them. CDR3 protein: CASGWGAVNTGELFF. In nucleotides, the CDR3 is TGTGCTAGTGGTTGGGGCGCGGTAAACACCGGGGAGCTGTTTTTT.

The V call is TRBV7-8, the J call TRBJ1-2, with a possible D match to TRBD1 (6 bases). V was shortened by 6 bases and J by 6 bases, with 14 bases between the two germline ends. The germline V gene encodes CDR1 SGHVS and CDR2 FQNEAQ. The CDR3 has 13 amino acids. The CDR3 spells CASSPFNRDGYTF. For the CDR3, the DNA is TGTGCCAGCAGTCCCTTCAACAGGGATGGCTACACCTTC.

The J gene is TRBJ1-6, the V gene TRBV3-1 (or the pseudogene TRBV3-2); D unresolved. CDR3 size: 15 residues. Trimming pared 1 base from V and 8 bases from J, leaving 12 bases between. In germline, CDR1 is LGHDT, CDR2 YNNKEL (reference sequence). The CDR3 loop reads CASSQGRSRDSPLHF. The CDR3 coding sequence is TGTGCCAGCAGCCAAGGTCGCTCGCGCGATTCACCCCTCCACTTT.

This clone is a singleton in its sample. This sequence joins TRBV13 and TRBJ2-1; D gene unclear. Germline loops: CDR1 PRHDT, CDR2 FYEKMQ (reference sequence). This CDR3 contains 17 residues. V was trimmed by 0 bases and J by 0 bases, leaving 12 bases between them. Written as DNA, the CDR3 is TGTGCCAGCAGCTTAGGGCGACTCCGGAGCTCCTACAATGAGCAGTTCTTC. Amino acids: CASSLGRLRSSYNEQFF.

This chain uses TRBV27 with TRBJ2-3; TRBD2 aligns across 11 bases. The CDR3 has 17 residues. Germline V CDR1 and CDR2: MNHEY, SMNVEV (reference sequence). The J segment lost 3 bases and the V segment lost 0 bases, leaving 5 bases of the junction unmatched. The CDR3 DNA reads TGTGCCAGCAGTTTATCCGTAGCGGGAGGGCCAACAGATACGCAGTATTTT. Residues: CASSLSVAGGPTDTQYF.

This clone was counted a single time. This chain uses TRBV5-1 with TRBJ2-2; 13 bases match TRBD2. The CDR3 loop spans 18 amino acids. CDR1 is SGHRS and CDR2 is YFSETQ in the germline V gene. V trimming: 4 bases; J trimming: 2 bases; junction bases outside the gene matches: 8. The CDR3 reads CASSKQTSGRINTGELFF. As DNA, the CDR3 is TGCGCCAGCAGCAAACAGACTAGCGGGAGGATCAACACCGGGGAGCTGTTTTTT.

CDR3 nucleotide sequence: TGCAGCGCCCGCTCCGGGACTAGCTACACAGATACGCAGTATTTT. Translated: CSARSGTSYTDTQYF. The rearrangement joins TRBV29-1 to TRBJ2-3, with 9 bases identical to TRBD2. The trim removed 7 bases at V and 2 bases at J, leaving 10 bases unmatched. Germline values: CDR1 SQVTM, CDR2 ANQGSEA. The CDR3 spans 15 residues.

The chain joins TRBV7-9 to TRBJ2-1; D gene ambiguous. The V gene lost 3 bases and the J gene lost 12 bases, with 6 bases spanning the gap. The CDR3 has 10 amino acids. CDR1 and CDR2 (germline): SEHNR, FQNEAQ (reference sequence). The CDR3 DNA follows: TGTGCCAGCAGCTTCGAAGCGCAGTTCTTC. It specifies CASSFEAQFF.

Here the CDR3 reads CASSGTSGSYNEQFF. The CDR3 DNA sequence: TGTGCCAGTAGCGGGACTAGCGGGAGTTACAATGAGCAGTTCTTC. The gene calls are TRBV19 and TRBJ2-1, with 14 bases lining up with TRBD2. J was trimmed by 4 bases and V by 6 bases; bases with no gene match: 2. The germline V gene has CDR1 LNHDA and CDR2 SQIVND (reference sequence). The CDR3 runs 15 residues. Full variable domain (rest looked up from reference TRBV19 and TRBJ2-1): DGGITQSPKYLFRKEGQNVTLSCEQNLNHDAMYWYRQDPGQGLRLIYYSQIVNDFQKGDIAEGYSVSREKKESFPLTVTSAQKNPTAFYLCASSGTSGSYNEQFFGPGTRLTVL.

As concerns this clone: The junction differs from germline at one of its ends, possibly a read error. As DNA, the CDR3 is TGTGCTAGCAGCTTACGATCCGGGACAGGGTCAGTCGGGGAGACCCAGTACTTC. Amino acids: CASSLRSGTGSVGETQYF. The V and J genes are TRBV7-7 and TRBJ2-5; TRBD1 aligns across 9 bases. This CDR3 is built from 18 residues. Per the germline V gene, CDR1 is SSHAT and CDR2 is FNYEAQ (reference sequence).

The chain employs TRBV7-2 and TRBJ2-3; TRBD2 matches at 8 bases. Germline CDR1 is SGHTA and CDR2 is FQGNSA. Losses at the gene ends were 1 base for V and 5 bases for J; bases not matched to a gene: 5. The CDR3 has 15 amino acids. Here the CDR3 DNA reads TGTGCCAGCAGCTTAGACGGGAGGGCCGTAGATACGCAGTATTTT. This gives the protein CASSLDGRAVDTQYF.

There are a few counts of this clone. The chain recombines TRBV19 with TRBJ1-5, with 10 bases matching TRBD1. CDR3 length: 15 residues. The J segment lost 2 bases and the V segment lost 6 bases, leaving 4 bases of the junction unmatched. In germline, CDR1 is LNHDA, CDR2 SQIVND (reference sequence). CDR3 region: CASRRGTGGNQPQHF. Here the CDR3 DNA reads TGTGCCAGTAGGCGGGGGACAGGGGGCAATCAGCCCCAGCATTTT.

The chain links TRBV9 to TRBJ2-3; 8 bases are a match to TRBD2. CDR1 is SGDLS, CDR2 YYNGEE, per germline. The ends lost 2 bases at V and 2 bases at J; junction bases unmatched: 1. This CDR3 has 14 amino acids. The CDR3 sequence is CASSVTSATDTQYF. Written as DNA, the CDR3 is TGTGCCAGCAGCGTGACTAGCGCCACAGATACGCAGTATTTT.

CDR3 in amino acids: CSAGLQQSAEAFF. The CDR3 nucleotides are TGCAGCGCAGGATTACAGCAGTCGGCTGAAGCTTTCTTT. The V call is TRBV29-1, the J call TRBJ1-1; D unclear. This CDR3 is built from 13 residues. With 7 bases removed from V and 6 bases from J, the gap between germline ends came to 18 bases. CDR1 is SQVTM, CDR2 ANQGSEA, per germline.

The chain is built from TRBV19 and TRBJ1-2; 10 bases match TRBD1. The CDR3 sequence is 16 residues long. The V gene's germline CDR1 is LNHDA and CDR2 SQIVND (reference sequence). The junction had 11 bases not matched to a gene; V was cut back by 6 bases and J by 4 bases. The CDR3 bases are TGTGCCAGTAGGAAACTATCCGGGACAGGGGTCTATGGCTACACCTTC. It yields the protein CASRKLSGTGVYGYTF.

The rearrangement joins TRBV18 to TRBJ1-1; possible D gene TRBD1, 5 bases. Trimming removed 3 bases from V and 9 bases from J, with 14 bases in between. The CDR3 spans 13 residues. The germline gives CDR1 KGHSH, CDR2 LQKENI. The CDR3, as DNA: TGTGCCAGCTCACCCGGGACCGGGACTAAAGCTTTCTTT. Its translation is CASSPGTGTKAFF. Full variable domain (missing parts from reference TRBV18 and TRBJ1-1): NAGVMQNPRHLVRRRGQEARLRCSPMKGHSHVYWYRQLPEEGLKFMVYLQKENIIDESGMPKERFSAEFPKEGPSILRIQQVVRGDSAAYFCASSPGTGTKAFFGQGTRLTVV.

The chain employs TRBV5-4 and TRBJ2-1, with 12 bases that match TRBD2. The junction had 6 bases not matched to a gene; V was cut back by 2 bases and J by 9 bases. The CDR3 runs 15 residues. Germline loops: CDR1 SGHNT, CDR2 YYREEE (reference sequence). The CDR3 sequence is CASSLASGRAAEQFF. CDR3 nucleotides: TGTGCCAGCAGCTTAGCTAGCGGGAGGGCCGCTGAGCAGTTCTTC.